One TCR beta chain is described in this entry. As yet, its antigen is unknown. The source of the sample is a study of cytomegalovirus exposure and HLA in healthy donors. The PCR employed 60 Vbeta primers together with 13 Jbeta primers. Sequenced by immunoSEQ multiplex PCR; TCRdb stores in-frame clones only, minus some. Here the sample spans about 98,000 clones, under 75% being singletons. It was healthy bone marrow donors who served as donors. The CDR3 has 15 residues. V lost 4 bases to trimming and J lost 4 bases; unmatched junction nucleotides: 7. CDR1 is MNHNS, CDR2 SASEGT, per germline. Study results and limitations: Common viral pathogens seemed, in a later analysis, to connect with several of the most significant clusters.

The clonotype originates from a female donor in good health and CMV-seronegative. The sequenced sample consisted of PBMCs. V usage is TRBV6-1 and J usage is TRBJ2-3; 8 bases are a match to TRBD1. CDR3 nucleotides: TGTGCCAGCAGTGGGCGACAGGGGAAGTCAGATACGCAGTATTTT. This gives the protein CASSGRQGKSDTQYF.